This entry features one T cell receptor (beta chain) sequence. What it binds is not known. Selected positively for CCR7 and CD45RO-negative, naive CD8 cells excluded terminally differentiated effector memory CD45RA+ cells. The data belong to a study of shared clonotypes between healthy human individuals. Whole-study findings and limits: Estimated clonotype richness was generally higher in naive than memory subsets.

The CDR3 runs 18 residues. Sequencing used immunoSEQ multiplex PCR; TCRdb keeps in-frame clones, though not all of them. Of about 2.2 million clones in the sample, under 95% were seen once. This clonotype originated in a man aged 18 to 30 in good health. Some clones in this sample may be carry-over from other donors' samples. V usage is TRBV21-1 and J usage is TRBJ2-7. TRBV21-1 is labeled a pseudogene. The sample comprised naive CD8+ T cells from PBMCs. CDR3 protein: CASSKVTGRGRALYEQYF. The CDR3 coding sequence is TGTGCCAGCAGCAAAGTCACGGGGAGGGGGCGAGCTCTCTACGAGCAGTACTTC.